One TCR beta chain is described in this entry. The V end lost 5 bases, the J end lost 1 base, and 9 bases lay between the germline ends. The CDR3 spans 14 residues. In germline, CDR1 is LNHDA, CDR2 SQIVND (reference sequence). Authors' analysis steps: Estimated nucleated cell counts came from reference gene primer amplification. Profiling relied on immunoSEQ multiplex PCR, and the TCRdb table lists in-frame clones only, not all of them. For V, J and clone size, that table is used; D and trimming come from the DNA. This table has some 370,000 clones, around 91% appearing once. The data were obtained in a study of blood T cell repertoires in COVID-19. Study in general: The samples span acute and convalescent COVID-19 from the United States, Italy and Spain. Sources were T cells, B-cell-depleted T cells, or PBMCs; the material itself was cDNA or gDNA.

The receptor was derived from a man younger than 30 with active or convalescent COVID-19. This sequence joins TRBV19 and TRBJ1-5; D call uncertain. The sample was peripheral blood. CDR3: CASSSYGSNQPQHF. For the CDR3, the DNA is TGTGCCAGTAGTTCATACGGGAGCAATCAGCCCCAGCATTTT.